The 3 T cell receptor beta chains below were found in one sample sequenced in a study of cytomegalovirus exposure and HLA in healthy donors. This PCR relied on a set of 60 Vbeta primers and 13 Jbeta primers. Data came from immunoSEQ multiplex PCR; TCRdb stores just in-frame clones and leaves some out. The repertoire holds some 190,000 clones, with around 67% as singletons. Sequences were obtained from PBMCs. These receptors were taken from a woman between 25 and 40 years old in good health and CMV-seropositive.

This chain connects TRBV19 to TRBJ1-4, with 8 bases aligning to TRBD1. V trimming: 3 bases; J trimming: 3 bases; junction bases outside the gene matches: 9. This CDR3 comprises 17 residues. Germline V gene lookup returns CDR1 LNHDA and CDR2 SQIVND (reference sequence). CDR3 DNA sequence: TGTGCCAGTAGTATGGCAGGGGGCGAGGTTCCTAATGAAAAACTGTTTTTT. Translating it yields CASSMAGGEVPNEKLFF.

This clone has just one count. The chain joins TRBV4-1 to TRBJ2-1, with 8 bases identical to TRBD1. The V gene's germline CDR1 is MGHRA and CDR2 YSYEKL. Trimming cost V 9 bases and J 7 bases; bases outside gene matches: 11. This CDR3 has 14 amino acids. The CDR3 sequence is CASNRGQGGNEQFF. DNA of the CDR3: TGCGCCAGTAACCGCGGACAGGGTGGGAATGAGCAGTTCTTC.

The rearrangement uses TRBV19 and TRBJ1-1, with D unclear. Germline loops: CDR1 LNHDA, CDR2 SQIVND (reference sequence). The CDR3 length is 12 residues. Trimming took off 5 bases at V and 2 bases at J, with 6 bases between the two ends. CDR3 in DNA: TGTGCCAGTAGTTACAGTAACACTGAAGCTTTCTTT. Encoded protein: CASSYSNTEAFF.